These T cell receptor beta chains were read from a single sample in a study of T cells after yellow fever vaccination. TCRdb redid the calling of the 5' RACE reads with MiXCR, one entry per CDR3 protein. The table shows 250,000 to 350,000 distinct CDR3 sequences, with around 6.8% occurring only once. Source: PBMCs, taken about 49 days after the first yellow fever vaccination. All receptors come from a man aged 18 to 30 who received the YFV17D yellow fever vaccine. Each CDR3 is given with its conserved first and last residue. A row's size may be missing; if present it is once, few, many or a size class.

>.|TRBV7-2
CASSLADSTDTQYF
>many|TRBV5-1
CASSLEGQGADEQYF
>.|TRBV29-1
CTRPGPVPYGYTF
>.|TRBV5-4
CASSYPGGELFF
>.|TRBV6-5
CASSYAGDSTDTQYF
>.|TRBV27
CASSLITGGEYGYTF
>.|TRBV12-3/TRBV12-4
CASSLARGQSSGNTIYF
>.|TRBV29-1
CSVEETGQNTGELFF
>.|TRBV9
CASSVVPGDSYEQYF
>.|TRBV7-9
CASSSFGQSGANVLTF
>.|TRBV7-2
CASSLDPRPYEQYF
>.|TRBV19
CASKGREAVNYGYTF
>few|TRBV24-1
CATSDRLARDSSGYTF
>.|TRBV7-2
CASSLAGARGSGGDEQFF
>many|TRBV7-8
CASSRTGTYNEQFF
>.|TRBV18
CASSPPGLWDHEQFF
>.|TRBV29-1
CSVRPLQGTHEQYF
>many|TRBV12-3/TRBV12-4
CASSLTGGDTQYF
>.|TRBV5-1
CASRSGTGDFNEQFF
>.|TRBV29-1
CSVRGTYNEQFF
>.|TRBV5-5
CASSSFGGPPIQYF
>many|TRBV4-1
CASSQSGGPTGELFF
>.|TRBV20-1
CSASPRLAGAQETQYF
>many|TRBV30
CAWSVPAGGRNEQFF
>.|TRBV6-1
CASSLRDGYSGANVLTF
>few|TRBV18
CASSPQRLGNQPQHF
>few|TRBV29-1
CSVEDLLNTEAFF
>.|TRBV2
CASSGGTGGGGYIQYF
>few|TRBV10-3
CATSADSGNSPLHF
>many|TRBV7-2
CASSWTDVNTEAFF
>few|TRBV5-1
CASSLVRGPNTGELFF